The 27 T cell receptor beta chains below all came from one sample that was sequenced in a study of CD8+CD57+ T cells in acquired aplastic anemia. All sequencing subjects had displayed CD8+CD57+ cell expansion on flow cytometry. Investigators profiled TCR beta VDJ and CDR3 from genomic DNA template. A single record per CDR3 protein comes from TCRdb applying MiXCR to the reads. The sample includes fewer than 250,000 distinct CDR3 sequences, more than 40% of them seen just once. Sequencing used sorted CD4+, CD8+, or CD8+CD57+ T cells (not recorded which) from PBMCs. Receptor source: a human donor with aplastic anemia.

On this clonotype: At one of its ends the junction is not consistent with the germline gene, which may arise from a read error. The rearrangement uses TRBV4-2 and TRBJ1-4; TRBD1 matches 11 bases. The CDR3 loop spans 18 amino acids. Germline CDR1 is LGHNA and CDR2 is YNFKEQ. In DNA form, the CDR3 reads TGTGCCAGCAGCCCAAGAGGGACAGGGGGGATGGAGAATGAAGAACTGTTTTTT. It codes for CASSPRGTGGMENEELFF.

This clonotype occurred a few times. It may be a read error: a sequence one base away is much more abundant. This chain uses TRBV7-3 with TRBJ2-3; D uncertain. The germline V gene has CDR1 SGHTA and CDR2 FQGTGA. This CDR3 contains 13 residues. As DNA, the CDR3 is TGTGCCAGCGGCTTAAATACGCCAGATACGCAGTATTTT. Translating it yields CASGLNTPDTQYF.

This clonotype came up many times. V usage is TRBV20-1 and J usage is TRBJ2-3; D remains ambiguous. In germline, CDR1 is DFQATT, CDR2 SNEGSKA (reference sequence). The CDR3 runs 14 residues. V lost 1 base and J lost 1, with 9 bases in between. CDR3 in amino acids: CSARVGRRTDTQYF. CDR3 sequence (DNA): TGCAGTGCTAGAGTAGGACGGCGCACAGATACGCAGTATTTT.

This chain links TRBV20-1 with TRBJ2-3, with D maybe TRBD2 (6 bases). Germline V CDR1 and CDR2: DFQATT, SNEGSKA (reference sequence). V lost 1 base to trimming and J lost 2 bases, with 13 bases between them. The CDR3 has 15 residues. CDR3 DNA sequence: TGCAGTGCTAGAGGGCACCCGGGGGACACAGATACGCAGTATTTT. This gives the protein CSARGHPGDTDTQYF.

This clonotype appeared a few times. This chain uses TRBV27 with TRBJ2-7, with D perhaps matching TRBD2 (5 bases). CDR1 is MNHEY and CDR2 is SMNVEV in the germline V gene (reference sequence). The CDR3 totals 18 residues. V gave up 4 bases and J gave up 0 bases, with 22 bases separating them. CDR3 DNA sequence: TGTGCCAGCAGTTCGACGGGAACAACGGCCGCGAGCTCCTACGAGCAGTACTTC. Amino acid sequence: CASSSTGTTAASSYEQYF.

This sequence joins TRBV6-6 and TRBJ2-2; TRBD2 matches 7 bases. The CDR3 contains 16 residues. V trimming: 7 bases; J trimming: 4 bases; junction bases outside the gene matches: 12. CDR1 is MNHNY, CDR2 SVGAGI, per germline (reference sequence). The CDR3 reads CASILAGGIGTGELFF. The CDR3 DNA reads as TGTGCCAGCATCTTAGCGGGTGGGATTGGCACCGGGGAGCTGTTTTTT.

This clonotype was detected many times. The chain couples TRBV12-3 or TRBV12-4 to TRBJ1-3; the match to TRBD1 covers 7 bases. With 5 bases clipped from V and 0 bases from J, the junction kept 7 bases outside the gene matches. The CDR3 runs to 16 residues. The CDR3 region has the DNA TGTGCCAGCAGTCCCTCGACAGGGCCCTCTGGAAACACCATATATTTT. Amino acid sequence: CASSPSTGPSGNTIYF.

The J gene is TRBJ2-5, the V gene TRBV2; 9 nucleotides agree with TRBD1. With V trimmed by 6 bases and J by 0 bases, 8 bases remained unmatched. The length of the CDR3 is 16 residues. Germline values: CDR1 SNHLY, CDR2 FYNNEI. CDR3 in amino acids: CASRVDRGRNQETQYF. In DNA, the CDR3 is TGTGCCAGCAGGGTGGACAGGGGTCGCAACCAAGAGACCCAGTACTTC. Based on the CDR3 plus reference TRBV2 and TRBJ2-5, the full variable domain is EPEVTQTPSHQVTQMGQEVILRCVPISNHLYFYWYRQILGQKVEFLVSFYNNEISEKSEIFDDQFSVERPDGSNFTLKIRSTKLEDSAMYFCASRVDRGRNQETQYFGPGTRLLVL.

The table lists this clonotype with a few counts. This chain uses TRBV6-5 with TRBJ1-3; no clear D gene. Germline loops: CDR1 MNHEY, CDR2 SVGAGI. The CDR3 has 15 residues. Trimming took off 0 bases at V and 1 base at J, with 7 bases between the two ends. The DNA of the CDR3 is TGTGCCAGCAGTTACTCGTCGGGTTCTGGAAACACCATATATTTT. Protein: CASSYSSGSGNTIYF.

This clonotype was detected ten times or more. V is TRBV6-5 and J is TRBJ1-6; no firm D call. In germline, CDR1 is MNHEY, CDR2 SVGAGI. V was shortened by 7 bases and J by 0 bases, with 16 bases between the two germline ends. This CDR3 is 17 amino acids long. The CDR3 here is CASTHGLTPSYNSPLHF. For the CDR3, the DNA is TGTGCCAGCACCCACGGACTCACGCCCTCCTATAATTCACCCCTCCACTTT.

Ten or more counts support this clonotype. The chain carries TRBV11-3 and TRBJ1-1; a possible D gene is TRBD1 (5 bases). Germline CDR1 and CDR2: SGHNT and YENEEA. V lost 0 bases and J 4 bases, leaving 6 bases between the germline ends. The CDR3 spans 13 residues. The CDR3 DNA reads as TGTGCCAGCAGCTTAGATAGGGGCACTGAAGCTTTCTTT. Its protein is CASSLDRGTEAFF. Together with reference TRBV11-3 and TRBJ1-1, the CDR3 gives the full variable domain: EAGVVQSPRYKIIEKKQPVAFWCNPISGHNTLYWYLQNLGQGPELLIRYENEEAVDDSQLPKDRFSAERLKGVDSTLKIQPAELGDSAVYLCASSLDRGTEAFFGQGTRLTVV.

At least ten counts were recorded for this clonotype. The chain couples TRBV29-1 to TRBJ2-3, with D maybe TRBD2 (6 bases). Germline V CDR1 and CDR2: SQVTM, ANQGSEA. Trimming left V 3 bases short and J 1 base short, with 17 bases between. The CDR3 has 16 residues. The CDR3 DNA reads as TGCAGCGTTGACCCGTTTTTAAGCGGGCGCACAGATACGCAGTATTTT. Translation gives CSVDPFLSGRTDTQYF.

This clonotype was counted many times. The V call is TRBV6-6, the J call TRBJ2-3, with 10 bases aligning to TRBD2. This CDR3 is 14 amino acids long. The germline V gene has CDR1 MNHNY and CDR2 SVGAGI (reference sequence). V lost 8 bases and J lost 3; bases outside the gene matches: 5. Here the CDR3 reads CASERGGGTDTQYF. The CDR3 coding sequence is TGTGCCAGCGAGCGGGGGGGCGGGACAGATACGCAGTATTTT.

This chain uses TRBV25-1 with TRBJ1-2, with D maybe TRBD1 (5 bases). V was trimmed by 1 base and J by 4 bases, leaving 16 bases between them. CDR1 is MGHDK, CDR2 SYGVNS, per germline. This CDR3 has 16 residues. CDR3 sequence (DNA): TGTGCCAGCAGTGAATCTCGGGGCAGTAGAATCTATGGCTACACCTTC. Its protein product is CASSESRGSRIYGYTF.

With regard to this clonotype: With a much larger clone just one base away, this may be a read error. The chain links TRBV4-1 to TRBJ1-1; a possible D gene is TRBD1 (6 bases). Per germline, CDR1 MGHRA and CDR2 YSYEKL. This CDR3 comprises 15 residues. The CDR3 region has the DNA TGCGTCAGCAGCCAAGATAGGGGGACGAACACTGAAGCTTTCTTT. As protein: CVSSQDRGTNTEAFF.

The J gene is TRBJ1-2, the V gene TRBV13; D perhaps matches TRBD1 (6 bases). The CDR3 extends over 14 amino acids. Germline V CDR1 and CDR2: PRHDT, FYEKMQ (reference sequence). Trimming shortened V by 2 bases and J by 8 bases, and 15 bases separated the two germline ends. In nucleotides, the CDR3 is TGTGCCAGCAGCTTACAGGGGCCGGGGTTGGGCTACACCTTC. Translated: CASSLQGPGLGYTF.

The rearrangement links TRBV4-2 to TRBJ1-5; 10 bases map to TRBD1. J gave up 3 bases and V 4 bases, and 6 bases lay outside the gene matches. Germline assignment: CDR1 LGHNA and CDR2 YNFKEQ. The CDR3 is made up of 16 amino acids. CDR3 in DNA: TGTGCCAGCAGCCCTGGCGGGACAGGGGTCAATCAGCCCCAGCATTTT. It is translated as CASSPGGTGVNQPQHF.

This clonotype has ten or more counts. The rearrangement joins TRBV2 to TRBJ1-6; TRBD1 might be the D (5 bases). Trimming removed 6 bases from V and 9 bases from J, with 18 bases in between. Germline V gene sequence: CDR1 SNHLY, CDR2 FYNNEI. The CDR3 has 15 amino acids. CDR3 region: CASRHPEGRSSPLHF. The DNA of the CDR3 is TGTGCCAGCAGGCACCCCGAGGGGCGGTCTTCACCCCTCCACTTT.

This sequence joins TRBV9 and TRBJ2-3; D unresolved. The V end was cut by 3 bases, the J end by 4 bases, with 9 bases between. This CDR3 spans 13 amino acids. Looked up from germline, CDR1 is SGDLS and CDR2 is YYNGEE. The CDR3 sequence is CASSGGEADTQYF. DNA for the CDR3: TGTGCCAGCAGCGGAGGTGAAGCAGATACGCAGTATTTT.

Notes on this clonotype: Its ends do not fully match the called genes, so a read error is possible. V and J are TRBV15 and TRBJ2-6; TRBD1 might be the D (6 bases). The V gene's germline CDR1 is LNHNV and CDR2 YYDKDF (reference sequence). The CDR3 runs to 14 residues. DNA of the CDR3: TGTGCCACCAGGGGGGCTAGATGGCGGCACACTGAAGCTTTC. Translation gives CATRGARWRHTEAF. Using reference TRBV15 and TRBJ2-6 for the parts outside the CDR3, the full variable domain is DAMVIQNPRYQVTQFGKPVTLSCSQTLNHNVMYWYQQKSSQAPKLLFHYYDKDFNNEADTPDNFQSRRPNTSFCFLDIRSPGLGDTAMYLCATRGARWRHTEAFGAGSRLTVL.

This chain connects TRBV19 to TRBJ2-3, with a tentative D call TRBD2 (6 bases). This CDR3 comprises 15 residues. Germline CDR1 reads LNHDA; CDR2 reads SQIVND (reference sequence). V was trimmed by 4 bases and J by 3 bases, leaving 14 bases between them. CDR3 protein: CASSTKTSMTDTQYF. The CDR3 coding sequence is TGTGCCAGTAGTACGAAGACTAGTATGACAGATACGCAGTATTTT.

Only a few counts were recorded for this clonotype. This chain uses TRBV30 with TRBJ2-7; 16 bases are a match to TRBD2. The germline CDR1 and CDR2 sequences are GTSNPN and SVGIG (reference sequence). V dropped 4 bases and J dropped 7; count of bases not matched to a gene: 10. CDR3 size: 16 residues. In DNA, the CDR3 is TGTGCCTGGACTCCCGGGACTAGCGGGGGGGCTGGGGAGCAGTACTTC. Its translation: CAWTPGTSGGAGEQYF. The full variable domain, with the rest looked up from reference TRBV30 and TRBJ2-7, is SQTIHQWPATLVQPVGSPLSLECTVEGTSNPNLYWYRQAAGRGLQLLFYSVGIGQISSEVPQNLSASRPQDRQFILSSKKLLLSDSGFYLCAWTPGTSGGAGEQYFGPGTRLTVT.

The V call is TRBV2, the J call TRBJ1-5, with D tentatively TRBD1 (5 bases). The V end lost 2 bases, the J end lost 6 bases, and 8 bases lay between the germline ends. The CDR3 runs 13 residues. CDR1 is SNHLY and CDR2 is FYNNEI in the germline V gene. DNA of the CDR3: TGTGCCAGCAGTGAACGAGGGGTTCAGCCCCAGCATTTT. It codes for CASSERGVQPQHF.

The chain joins TRBV5-1 to TRBJ2-7; TRBD1 matches at 10 bases. The germline gives CDR1 SGHRS, CDR2 YFSETQ. The CDR3 sequence is 15 residues long. J gave up 4 bases and V 0 bases, and 4 bases lay outside the gene matches. CDR3 DNA sequence: TGCGCCAGCAGCTTGGGGACAGGGGGTGGGTACGAGCAGTACTTC. It codes for CASSLGTGGGYEQYF. The whole variable domain, remainder taken from reference TRBV5-1 and TRBJ2-7, is KAGVTQTPRYLIKTRGQQVTLSCSPISGHRSVSWYQQTPGQGLQFLFEYFSETQRNKGNFPGRFSGRQFSNSRSEMNVSTLELGDSALYLCASSLGTGGGYEQYFGPGTRLTVT.

This clonotype has a handful of counts. The chain's CDR3 is CAWSGTGSEKLFF. CDR3 DNA sequence: TGTGCCTGGTCGGGGACAGGGAGTGAAAAACTGTTTTTT. The chain is built from TRBV30 and TRBJ1-4; 9 nucleotides agree with TRBD1. The CDR3 totals 13 residues. Trimming removed 5 bases from V and 7 bases from J; junction bases left unmatched: 5. Per germline, CDR1 GTSNPN and CDR2 SVGIG (reference sequence).

The rearrangement links TRBV19 to TRBJ1-3; D gene uncertain. CDR3 length: 11 residues. V was cut by 4 bases and J by 8 bases, with 6 bases left in between. Per the germline V gene, CDR1 is LNHDA and CDR2 is SQIVND (reference sequence). CDR3: CASSTSDTIYF. In DNA, the CDR3 is TGTGCCAGTAGTACCTCGGACACCATATATTTT.

Only a few counts were recorded for this clonotype. The rearrangement joins TRBV7-8 to TRBJ2-2, with 7 bases matching TRBD1. The V gene's germline CDR1 is SGHVS and CDR2 FQNEAQ. The length of the CDR3 is 16 residues. Unmatched junction bases numbered 9, after V lost 2 bases and J lost 6 bases. The CDR3 loop is CASSLRDRVGAGELFF. For the CDR3, the DNA is TGTGCCAGCAGCTTAAGAGACAGGGTGGGGGCCGGGGAGCTGTTTTTT.